A single sample gave rise to the 8 T cell receptor beta chains below, sequenced in a study of PD-1 blockade in classical Hodgkin lymphoma. Libraries were prepared by immunoSEQ multiplex PCR; TCRdb keeps only in-frame clonotypes and omits some of them. The sample includes approximately 65,000 clones, around 90% of them seen just once. The time point denotes: cycle 4 day 1 (C4D1), after less than seven weeks of nivolumab. All patients relapsed after autologous stem cell transplantation, and brentuximab vedotin exposure varied. The sequencing used peripheral blood mononuclear cells (PBMCs), collected before the fourth cycle of nivolumab. The origin of the receptors is a human donor with classical Hodgkin lymphoma.

V usage is TRBV9 and J usage is TRBJ2-1; TRBD2 is a possible D gene (5 bases). The germline V gene encodes CDR1 SGDLS and CDR2 YYNGEE. The CDR3 loop spans 15 amino acids. Trimming stripped 0 bases from V and 9 bases from J, with 16 bases between. The CDR3 here is CASSVVPSSGVEQFF. The CDR3, as DNA: TGTGCCAGCAGCGTAGTACCGAGCTCCGGGGTTGAGCAGTTCTTC.

The chain links TRBV6-5 to TRBJ2-5; 9 positions match TRBD2. This CDR3 region has 15 residues. Germline V CDR1 and CDR2: MNHEY, SVGAGI. V trimming: 7 bases; J trimming: 2 bases; junction bases outside the gene matches: 8. This CDR3 reads CASKRSGGTQETQYF. DNA for the CDR3: TGTGCCAGCAAGAGGAGCGGGGGGACACAAGAGACCCAGTACTTC.

V usage is TRBV11-2 and J usage is TRBJ2-7; D is uncertain. Germline-derived CDR1 and CDR2 are SGHAT and FQNNGV. V gave up 0 bases and J gave up 1 base, with 7 bases separating them. The CDR3 contains 14 residues. CDR3 region: CASSLDRISYEQYF. In DNA form, the CDR3 reads TGTGCCAGCAGCTTAGATAGGATTTCCTACGAGCAGTACTTC.

This clone has more than one count but fewer than ten. This chain uses TRBV6-5 with TRBJ2-5; tentatively, D is TRBD2 (5 bases). The length of the CDR3 is 14 residues. The germline gives CDR1 MNHEY, CDR2 SVGAGI. V shed 5 bases and J shed 1 base, with 11 bases lying between them. This CDR3 reads CASSDTGVQETQYF. The CDR3 DNA reads as TGTGCCAGCAGTGACACCGGGGTCCAAGAGACCCAGTACTTC.

V usage is TRBV12-5 and J usage is TRBJ1-6, with D possibly matching TRBD1 (5 bases). The length of the CDR3 is 16 residues. V was trimmed by 4 bases and J by 9 bases, leaving 19 bases between them. From germline, CDR1 is LGHNT and CDR2 FRNRAP. CDR3 bases: TGTGCTAGTGGTTCCCCCCTTAGGGGACCAGGTTCACCCCTCCACTTT. This codes for CASGSPLRGPGSPLHF.

Only one count was recorded for this clone. The chain has TRBV28 and TRBJ1-4, with D tentatively TRBD1 (6 bases). The V end lost 5 bases, the J end lost 4 bases, and 14 bases lay between the germline ends. Germline V lookup: CDR1 MDHEN, CDR2 SYDVKM. The CDR3 has 15 amino acids. This chain's CDR3 is CASSLGGRGNEKLFF. The CDR3 region has the DNA TGTGCCAGCAGTCTGGGGGGGCGAGGTAATGAAAAACTGTTTTTT.

This clone was seen just once. The chain links TRBV6-5 to TRBJ1-5; 8 bases are shared with TRBD1. Germline CDR1 is MNHEY and CDR2 is SVGAGI. Trimming cost V 6 bases and J 4 bases; bases outside gene matches: 5. The CDR3 totals 14 residues. The CDR3 region is CASRRTGRNQPQHF. The CDR3 nucleotides read TGTGCCAGCAGGCGGACAGGGCGGAATCAGCCCCAGCATTTT.

The chain has TRBV5-4 and TRBJ2-1; 9 bases line up with TRBD2. Looked up from germline, CDR1 is SGHNT and CDR2 is YYREEE (reference sequence). The CDR3 totals 15 residues. V lost 5 bases, J lost 3 bases, and 6 bases stayed unmatched. Here the CDR3 DNA reads TGTGCCAGCAGGGCGAGCGGGGGGTACTACAATGAGCAGTTCTTC. This translates into CASRASGGYYNEQFF.